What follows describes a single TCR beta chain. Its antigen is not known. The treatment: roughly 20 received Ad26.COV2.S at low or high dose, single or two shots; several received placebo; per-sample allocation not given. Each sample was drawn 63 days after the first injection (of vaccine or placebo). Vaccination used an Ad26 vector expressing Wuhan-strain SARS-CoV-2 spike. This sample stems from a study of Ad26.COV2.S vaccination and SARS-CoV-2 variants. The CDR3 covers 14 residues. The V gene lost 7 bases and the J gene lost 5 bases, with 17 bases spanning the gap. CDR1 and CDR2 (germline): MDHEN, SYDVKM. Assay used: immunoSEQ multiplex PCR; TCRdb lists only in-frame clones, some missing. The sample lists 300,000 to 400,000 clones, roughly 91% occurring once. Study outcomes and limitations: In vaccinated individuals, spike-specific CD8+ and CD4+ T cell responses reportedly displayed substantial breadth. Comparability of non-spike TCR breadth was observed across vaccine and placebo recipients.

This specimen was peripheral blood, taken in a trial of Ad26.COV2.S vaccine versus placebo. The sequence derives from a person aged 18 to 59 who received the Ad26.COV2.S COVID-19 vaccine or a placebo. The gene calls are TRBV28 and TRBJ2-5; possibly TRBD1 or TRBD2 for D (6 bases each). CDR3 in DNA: TGTGCCAGCACCCTTGGGGGGCTTGTCGAGACCCAGTACTTC. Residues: CASTLGGLVETQYF.